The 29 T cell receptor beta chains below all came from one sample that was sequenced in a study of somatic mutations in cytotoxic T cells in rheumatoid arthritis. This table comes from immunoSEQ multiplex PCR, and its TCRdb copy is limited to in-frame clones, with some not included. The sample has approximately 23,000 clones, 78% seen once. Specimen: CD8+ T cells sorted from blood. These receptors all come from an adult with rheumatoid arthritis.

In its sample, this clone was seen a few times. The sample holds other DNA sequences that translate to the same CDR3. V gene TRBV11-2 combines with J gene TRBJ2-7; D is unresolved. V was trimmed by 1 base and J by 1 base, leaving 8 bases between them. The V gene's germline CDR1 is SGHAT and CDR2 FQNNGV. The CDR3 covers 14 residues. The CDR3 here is CASSLARESYEQYF. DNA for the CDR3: TGTGCCAGCAGCTTAGCCAGAGAATCCTACGAGCAGTACTTC.

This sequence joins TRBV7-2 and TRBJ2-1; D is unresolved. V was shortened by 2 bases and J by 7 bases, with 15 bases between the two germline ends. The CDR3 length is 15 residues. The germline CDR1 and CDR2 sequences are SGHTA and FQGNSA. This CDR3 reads CASSLPEMRKNEQFF. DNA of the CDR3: TGTGCCAGCAGCTTACCGGAGATGCGAAAGAATGAGCAGTTCTTC.

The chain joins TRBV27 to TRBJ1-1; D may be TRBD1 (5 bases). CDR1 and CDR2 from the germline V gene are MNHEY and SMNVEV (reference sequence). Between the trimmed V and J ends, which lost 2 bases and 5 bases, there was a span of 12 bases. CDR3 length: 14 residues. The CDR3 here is CASSLQGRWTEAFF. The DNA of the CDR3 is TGTGCCAGCAGTTTACAGGGACGTTGGACTGAAGCTTTCTTT.

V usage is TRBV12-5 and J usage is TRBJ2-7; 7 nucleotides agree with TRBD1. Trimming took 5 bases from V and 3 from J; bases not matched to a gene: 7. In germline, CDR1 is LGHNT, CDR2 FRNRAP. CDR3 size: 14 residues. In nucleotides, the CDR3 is TGTGCTAGTGGTGCGACGACAGGGCGCTACGAGCAGTACTTC. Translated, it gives CASGATTGRYEQYF.

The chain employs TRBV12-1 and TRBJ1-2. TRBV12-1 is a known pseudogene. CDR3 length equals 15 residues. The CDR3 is CASSPKGHREYGYTF. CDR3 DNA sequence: TGTGCCAGCAGCCCAAAGGGACACCGGGAGTATGGCTACACCTTC.

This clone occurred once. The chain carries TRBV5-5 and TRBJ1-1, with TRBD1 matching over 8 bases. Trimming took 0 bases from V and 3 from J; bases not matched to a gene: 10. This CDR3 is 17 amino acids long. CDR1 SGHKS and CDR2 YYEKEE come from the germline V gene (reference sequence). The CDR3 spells CASSLVPAGGGYTEAFF. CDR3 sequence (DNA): TGTGCCAGCAGCTTGGTCCCGGCAGGGGGCGGTTACACTGAAGCTTTCTTT.

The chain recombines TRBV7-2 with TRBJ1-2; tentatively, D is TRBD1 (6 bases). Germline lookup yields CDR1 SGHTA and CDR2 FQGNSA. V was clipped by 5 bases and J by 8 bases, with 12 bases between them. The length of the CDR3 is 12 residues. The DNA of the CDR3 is TGTGCCAGCAGCCAACAGGGAAGCGGCTACACCTTC. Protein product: CASSQQGSGYTF.

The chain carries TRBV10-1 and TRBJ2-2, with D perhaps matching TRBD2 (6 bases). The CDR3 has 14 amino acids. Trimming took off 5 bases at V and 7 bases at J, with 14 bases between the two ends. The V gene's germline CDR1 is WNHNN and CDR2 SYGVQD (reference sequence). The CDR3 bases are TGCGCCAGCAGTACGGGGGATAGGAACGGGGAGCTGTTTTTT. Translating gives CASSTGDRNGELFF.

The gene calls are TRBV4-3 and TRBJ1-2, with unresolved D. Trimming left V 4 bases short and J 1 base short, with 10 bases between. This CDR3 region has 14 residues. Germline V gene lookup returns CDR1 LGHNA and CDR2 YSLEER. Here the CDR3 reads CASSPSGVNYGYTF. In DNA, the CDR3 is TGCGCCAGCAGCCCGAGTGGGGTTAACTATGGCTACACCTTC.

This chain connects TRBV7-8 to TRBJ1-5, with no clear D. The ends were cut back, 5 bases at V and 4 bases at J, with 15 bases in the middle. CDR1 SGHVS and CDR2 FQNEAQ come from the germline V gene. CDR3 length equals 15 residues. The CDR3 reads CASSHTVVRNQPQHF. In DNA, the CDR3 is TGTGCCAGCAGCCATACAGTGGTGAGGAATCAGCCCCAGCATTTT.

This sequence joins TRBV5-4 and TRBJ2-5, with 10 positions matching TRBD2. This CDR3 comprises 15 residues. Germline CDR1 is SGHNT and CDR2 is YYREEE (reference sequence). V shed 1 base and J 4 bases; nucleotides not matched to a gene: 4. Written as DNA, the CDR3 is TGTGCCAGCAGCTTGCAGCGGGAGGGCCGAGAGACCCAGTACTTC. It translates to CASSLQREGRETQYF.

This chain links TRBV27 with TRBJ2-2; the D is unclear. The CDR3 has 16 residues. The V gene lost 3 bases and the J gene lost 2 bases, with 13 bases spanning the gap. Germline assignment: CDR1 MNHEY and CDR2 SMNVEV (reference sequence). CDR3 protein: CASSFLGFSNTGELFF. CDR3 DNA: TGTGCCAGCAGTTTTCTGGGATTCAGCAACACCGGGGAGCTGTTTTTT.

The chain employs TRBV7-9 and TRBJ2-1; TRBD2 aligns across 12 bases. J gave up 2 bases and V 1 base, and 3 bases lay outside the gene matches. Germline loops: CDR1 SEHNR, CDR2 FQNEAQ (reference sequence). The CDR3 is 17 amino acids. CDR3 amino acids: CASSLEASGGAYNEQFF. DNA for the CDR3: TGTGCCAGCAGCTTAGAAGCTAGCGGGGGGGCCTACAATGAGCAGTTCTTC. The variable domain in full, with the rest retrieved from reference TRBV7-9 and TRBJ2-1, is DTGVSQNPRHKITKRGQNVTFRCDPISEHNRLYWYRQTLGQGPEFLTYFQNEAQLEKSRLLSDRFSAERPKGSFSTLEIQRTEQGDSAMYLCASSLEASGGAYNEQFFGPGTRLTVL.

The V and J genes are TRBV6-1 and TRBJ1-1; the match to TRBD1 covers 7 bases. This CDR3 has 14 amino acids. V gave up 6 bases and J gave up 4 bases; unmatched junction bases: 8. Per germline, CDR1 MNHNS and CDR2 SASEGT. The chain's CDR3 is CASRTNRGSTEAFF. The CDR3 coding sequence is TGTGCCAGCAGGACCAACAGGGGAAGCACTGAAGCTTTCTTT.

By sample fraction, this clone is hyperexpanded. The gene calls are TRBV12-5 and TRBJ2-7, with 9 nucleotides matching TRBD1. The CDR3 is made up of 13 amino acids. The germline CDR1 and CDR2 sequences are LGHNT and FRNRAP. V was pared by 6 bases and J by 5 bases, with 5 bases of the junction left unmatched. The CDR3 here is CASGTGGINEQYF. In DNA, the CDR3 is TGTGCTAGTGGGACAGGGGGGATCAACGAGCAGTACTTC.

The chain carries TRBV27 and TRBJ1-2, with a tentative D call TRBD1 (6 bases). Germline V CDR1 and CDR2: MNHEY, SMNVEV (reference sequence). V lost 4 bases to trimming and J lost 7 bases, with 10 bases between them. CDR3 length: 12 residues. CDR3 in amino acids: CASSYRTAGYTF. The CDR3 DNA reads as TGTGCCAGCAGTTACAGGACAGCTGGCTACACCTTC.

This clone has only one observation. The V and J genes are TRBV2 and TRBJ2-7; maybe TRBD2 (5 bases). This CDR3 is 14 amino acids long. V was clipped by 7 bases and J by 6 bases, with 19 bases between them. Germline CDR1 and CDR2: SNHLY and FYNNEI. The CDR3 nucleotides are TGTGCCAGCAATGGGCTAGCCACATTACCCGAGCAGTACTTC. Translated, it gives CASNGLATLPEQYF. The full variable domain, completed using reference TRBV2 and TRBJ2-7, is EPEVTQTPSHQVTQMGQEVILRCVPISNHLYFYWYRQILGQKVEFLVSFYNNEISEKSEIFDDQFSVERPDGSNFTLKIRSTKLEDSAMYFCASNGLATLPEQYFGPGTRLTVT.

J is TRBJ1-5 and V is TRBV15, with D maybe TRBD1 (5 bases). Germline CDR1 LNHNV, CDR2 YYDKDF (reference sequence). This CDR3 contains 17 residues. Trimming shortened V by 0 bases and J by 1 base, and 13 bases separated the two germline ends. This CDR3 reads CATSRDLAGESNQPQHF. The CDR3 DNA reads TGTGCCACCAGCAGAGATCTCGCGGGGGAAAGCAATCAGCCCCAGCATTTT.

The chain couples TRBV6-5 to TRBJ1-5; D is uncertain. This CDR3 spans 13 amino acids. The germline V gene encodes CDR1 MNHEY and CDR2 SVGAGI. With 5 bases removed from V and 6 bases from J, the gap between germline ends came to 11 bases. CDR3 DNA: TGTGCCAGCAGTAAAAGCAACAGTCAGCCCCAGCATTTT. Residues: CASSKSNSQPQHF.

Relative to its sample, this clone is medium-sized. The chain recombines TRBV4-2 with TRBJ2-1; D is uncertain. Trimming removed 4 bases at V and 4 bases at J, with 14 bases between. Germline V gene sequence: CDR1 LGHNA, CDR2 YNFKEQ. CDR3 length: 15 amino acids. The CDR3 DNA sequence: TGTGCCAGCAGCCCCGCGACAACGCCGTACAATGAGCAGTTCTTC. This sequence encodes CASSPATTPYNEQFF.

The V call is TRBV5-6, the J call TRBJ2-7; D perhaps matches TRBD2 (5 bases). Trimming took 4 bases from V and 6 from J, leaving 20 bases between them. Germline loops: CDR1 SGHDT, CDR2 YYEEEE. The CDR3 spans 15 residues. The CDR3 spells CASSAWGAGESEQYF. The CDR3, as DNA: TGTGCCAGCAGCGCATGGGGAGCTGGGGAAAGCGAGCAGTACTTC.

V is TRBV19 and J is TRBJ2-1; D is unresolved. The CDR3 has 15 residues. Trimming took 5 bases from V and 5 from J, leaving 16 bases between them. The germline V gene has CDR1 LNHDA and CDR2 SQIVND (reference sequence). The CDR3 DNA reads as TGTGCCAGTAGTCCGTACAGCTCTCTCGACAATGAGCAGTTCTTC. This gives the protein CASSPYSSLDNEQFF.

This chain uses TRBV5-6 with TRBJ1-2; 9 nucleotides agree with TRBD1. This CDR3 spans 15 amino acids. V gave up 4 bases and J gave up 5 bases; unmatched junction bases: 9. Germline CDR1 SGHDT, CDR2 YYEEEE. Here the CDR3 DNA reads TGTGCCAGCAGCGCGTCCCGGGACAGGGTATATGGCTACACCTTC. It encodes CASSASRDRVYGYTF.

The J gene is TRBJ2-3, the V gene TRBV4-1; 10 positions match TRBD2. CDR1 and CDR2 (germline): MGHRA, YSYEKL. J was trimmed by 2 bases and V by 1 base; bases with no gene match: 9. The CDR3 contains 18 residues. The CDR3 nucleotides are TGCGCCAGCAGCCAAGGGGGTCGGACTAGCGGAGTCACAGATACGCAGTATTTT. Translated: CASSQGGRTSGVTDTQYF.

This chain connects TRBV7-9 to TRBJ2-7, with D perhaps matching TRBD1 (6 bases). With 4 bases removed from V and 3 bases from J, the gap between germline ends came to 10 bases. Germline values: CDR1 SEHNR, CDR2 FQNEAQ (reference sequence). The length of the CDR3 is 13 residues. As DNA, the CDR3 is TGTGCCAGCAGCTCGCCAGGGGACTACGAGCAGTACTTC. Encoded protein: CASSSPGDYEQYF. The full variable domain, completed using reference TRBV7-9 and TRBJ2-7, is DTGVSQNPRHKITKRGQNVTFRCDPISEHNRLYWYRQTLGQGPEFLTYFQNEAQLEKSRLLSDRFSAERPKGSFSTLEIQRTEQGDSAMYLCASSSPGDYEQYFGPGTRLTVT.

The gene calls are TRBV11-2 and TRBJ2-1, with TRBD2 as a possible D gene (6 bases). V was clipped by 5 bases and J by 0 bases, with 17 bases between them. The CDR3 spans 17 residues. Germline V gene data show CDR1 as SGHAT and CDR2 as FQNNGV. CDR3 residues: CASSPGPGTLSYNEQFF. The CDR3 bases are TGTGCCAGCAGCCCTGGGCCCGGGACTCTCTCCTACAATGAGCAGTTCTTC.

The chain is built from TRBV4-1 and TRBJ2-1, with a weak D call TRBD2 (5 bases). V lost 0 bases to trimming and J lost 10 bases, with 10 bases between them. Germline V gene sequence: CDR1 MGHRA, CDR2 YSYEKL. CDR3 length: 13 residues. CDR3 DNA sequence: TGCGCCAGCAGCCAAGATCCGGGATGGGAGCAGTTCTTC. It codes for CASSQDPGWEQFF.

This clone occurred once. The CDR3 DNA is TGCGCCAGCAGCCAAGTAAGGGAAGGGCTCCCTGAAGCTTTCTTT. This gives the protein CASSQVREGLPEAFF. The gene calls are TRBV4-1 and TRBJ1-1, with D hard to call. This CDR3 spans 15 amino acids. Germline V gene data show CDR1 as MGHRA and CDR2 as YSYEKL. V lost 1 base, J lost 6 bases, and 15 bases lay in between.

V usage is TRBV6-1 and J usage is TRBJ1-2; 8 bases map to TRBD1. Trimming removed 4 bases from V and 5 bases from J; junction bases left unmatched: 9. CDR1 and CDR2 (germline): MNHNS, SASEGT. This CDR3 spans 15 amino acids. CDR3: CASSGDRGAWYGYTF. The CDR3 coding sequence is TGTGCCAGCAGTGGCGACAGGGGTGCTTGGTATGGCTACACCTTC.